This T cell receptor beta chain emerged from a study of CXCR3-negative and CXCR3-positive naive CD8 T cells. General study findings and limits: For memory CD8+ cells diversity was much lower, but both naive subsets had comparably high diversity. When CXCR3-positive naive cells were set against CXCR3-negative naive cells, the former had more hydrophobic TRB CDR3s.

About this clonotype itself: Its antigen is still unknown.

5' RACE with UMI labels generated the TRB cDNA libraries. TCRdb reanalyzed the 5' RACE reads, giving one entry per CDR3 protein sequence and no DNA. The listing contains 120,000 to 150,000 distinct CDR3 sequences. The germline gives CDR1 SGHTA, CDR2 FQGNSA. The CDR3 has 13 residues. The J gene is TRBJ2-7, the V gene TRBV7-2; the TCRdb D gene call, TRBD1, has no DNA to confirm it. The sample taken for sequencing was naive CXCR3+ CD8+ T cells from blood. The subset: CD45RO-CCR7+CD27+CD95- naive CD8+ T cells expressing CXCR3 (TNR3+). The source is a human donor in good health. Some clones in this sample may be carry-over from other donors' samples. CDR3 loop: CASSRQPGREQYF.